The sequence of this T cell receptor beta chain was determined in a study of cytomegalovirus exposure and HLA in healthy donors. V lost 3 bases, J lost 0 bases, and 8 bases lay in between. The germline CDR1 and CDR2 sequences are SGHRS and YFSETQ. This CDR3 comprises 14 residues. PCR employed 60 Vbeta and 13 Jbeta primers. This table comes from immunoSEQ multiplex PCR, and its TCRdb copy is limited to in-frame clones, with some not included. The top ten clones hold 1.5% to 2% of a sample with about 190,000 clones, about 70% of them seen once. This clone was counted between two and nine times. The sample comprised PBMCs. This receptor was identified in a woman in her twenties or thirties in good health and CMV-seronegative. The genes are TRBV5-1 and TRBJ2-3, with D uncertain. In DNA form, the CDR3 reads TGCGCCAGCAGCTCCCAGACTAGCACAGATACGCAGTATTTT. It is translated as CASSSQTSTDTQYF.